One sample yielded the 30 T cell receptor beta chains listed below, sequenced in a study of cytomegalovirus exposure and HLA in healthy donors. PCR involved 60 Vbeta and 13 Jbeta primers. The table came from immunoSEQ multiplex PCR; TCRdb's copy has only in-frame clones and leaves some out. The sample includes about 73,000 clones, about 78% seen only once; the top ten take 0.8% to 1.1%. Sequencing was done on a sample of PBMCs. The receptors come from a male donor in good health and CMV-seronegative.

V is TRBV6-1 and J is TRBJ1-2; weak D call: TRBD1 (6 bases). The CDR3 runs to 15 residues. CDR1 is MNHNS, CDR2 SASEGT, per germline. V lost 3 bases and J 4 bases, leaving 15 bases between the germline ends. The CDR3 DNA follows: TGTGCCAGCAGTGAGGCAGGGGCAGTTAGCTATGGCTACACCTTC. Translated, it gives CASSEAGAVSYGYTF.

The V and J genes are TRBV28 and TRBJ2-3; no clear D. Between the trimmed V and J ends, which lost 6 bases and 6 bases, there was a span of 10 bases. This CDR3 is built from 12 residues. Germline values: CDR1 MDHEN, CDR2 SYDVKM. The CDR3 loop is CASSPNSDTQYF. As DNA, the CDR3 is TGTGCCAGCAGCCCCAATTCCGATACGCAGTATTTT.

The genes are TRBV5-3 and TRBJ2-1; D is unresolved. TRBV5-3 is reported as an ORF; its role is uncertain. The CDR3 has 18 amino acids. V lost 3 bases and J 4 bases, leaving 23 bases between the germline ends. Here the CDR3 reads CARSSLSGRYGNYNEQFF. The CDR3, as DNA: TGTGCCAGAAGCTCCCTCAGTGGGCGCTACGGCAATTACAATGAGCAGTTCTTC.

This clone was found a few times. In the same sample, other DNA sequences code for this CDR3. The genes are TRBV5-1 and TRBJ1-3; the D is unclear. The CDR3 loop spans 15 amino acids. Germline CDR1 is SGHRS and CDR2 is YFSETQ. The V and J ends lost 0 bases and 0 bases respectively, with 7 bases between them. CDR3 bases: TGCGCCAGCAGCTTGGCAGGAATCTCTGGAAACACCATATATTTT. The encoded protein is CASSLAGISGNTIYF.

This sequence joins TRBV6-5 and TRBJ2-1; TRBD2 aligns across 7 bases. V dropped 2 bases and J dropped 7; count of bases not matched to a gene: 8. CDR1 MNHEY and CDR2 SVGAGI come from the germline V gene. The CDR3 has 15 residues. Here the CDR3 reads CASSYLGEGRNEQFF. The DNA for the CDR3 is TGTGCCAGCAGTTACCTGGGGGAGGGCCGGAATGAGCAGTTCTTC.

The chain links TRBV15 to TRBJ2-2; 7 nucleotides line up with TRBD1. The germline V gene encodes CDR1 LNHNV and CDR2 YYDKDF (reference sequence). The length of the CDR3 is 18 residues. Germline trimming cut 0 bases from V and 2 bases from J; bases unmatched to any gene: 9. Here the CDR3 DNA reads TGTGCCACCAGCAGAGATGGGGGCCGGGACAGAAACACCGGGGAGCTGTTTTTT. Translating gives CATSRDGGRDRNTGELFF.

J is TRBJ2-7 and V is TRBV7-2, with 7 positions matching TRBD1. CDR3 size: 15 residues. Germline V CDR1 and CDR2: SGHTA, FQGNSA. The ends lost 4 bases at V and 1 base at J; junction bases unmatched: 7. The CDR3 sequence: CASSSSGTASYEQYF. In DNA, the CDR3 is TGTGCCAGCAGCTCCTCCGGGACAGCATCCTACGAGCAGTACTTC.

The rearrangement joins TRBV28 to TRBJ2-1, with 7 bases lining up with TRBD1. Germline CDR1 MDHEN, CDR2 SYDVKM. This CDR3 spans 16 amino acids. With 7 bases clipped from V and 5 bases from J, the junction kept 14 bases outside the gene matches. CDR3 sequence (DNA): TGTGCCAGCATCGAATCAATGGGACAGAAAGACAATGAGCAGTTCTTC. It is translated as CASIESMGQKDNEQFF.

The J gene is TRBJ2-5, the V gene TRBV18; TRBD2 is a possible D gene (5 bases). Trimming pared 5 bases from V and 2 bases from J, leaving 15 bases between. CDR1 and CDR2 from the germline V gene are KGHSH and LQKENI. This CDR3 spans 15 amino acids. The CDR3 DNA reads TGTGCCAGCTCAGTTGCGACCGGGATTCAAGAGACCCAGTACTTC. This sequence encodes CASSVATGIQETQYF.

With regard to this clone: Compared with germline, one end of the junction differs, possibly owing to a read error. This chain links TRBV7-9 with TRBJ2-1; 7 nucleotides agree with TRBD1. Germline V gene lookup returns CDR1 SEHNR and CDR2 FQNEAQ (reference sequence). This CDR3 comprises 12 residues. The chain's CDR3 is CSSSLGSTGEFF. CDR3 DNA: TGTTCCAGCAGCTTAGGTAGTACAGGGGAGTTCTTC.

The rearrangement joins TRBV27 to TRBJ2-7; TRBD2 agrees at 14 bases. J lost 7 bases, V lost 5 bases, and 7 bases had no gene match. Germline values: CDR1 MNHEY, CDR2 SMNVEV (reference sequence). There are 15 residues in the CDR3. CDR3 DNA: TGTGCCAGCAGTGGACTAGCGGGAGGCTGGGGTGAGCAGTACTTC. This sequence encodes CASSGLAGGWGEQYF.

This clone was recorded a few times. J is TRBJ2-3 and V is TRBV6-1; TRBD1 matches at 12 bases. The CDR3 extends over 15 amino acids. Germline V gene sequence: CDR1 MNHNS, CDR2 SASEGT. V trimming: 7 bases; J trimming: 4 bases; junction bases outside the gene matches: 6. The DNA of the CDR3 is TGTGCCAGCACCATTGGGACAGGGGGCCCAGATACGCAGTATTTT. The encoded protein is CASTIGTGGPDTQYF.

This clone was counted a single time. The chain carries TRBV5-4 and TRBJ2-3; D is unclear. Germline V gene lookup returns CDR1 SGHNT and CDR2 YYREEE (reference sequence). With 5 bases removed from V and 6 bases from J, the gap between germline ends came to 16 bases. The CDR3 spans 14 residues. DNA for the CDR3: TGTGCCAGCAGGTCCGTGGCAGGCGACGATACGCAGTATTTT. It is translated as CASRSVAGDDTQYF. The full variable domain, rest sourced from reference TRBV5-4 and TRBJ2-3, is ETGVTQSPTHLIKTRGQQVTLRCSSQSGHNTVSWYQQALGQGPQFIFQYYREEENGRGNFPPRFSGLQFPNYSSELNVNALELDDSALYLCASRSVAGDDTQYFGPGTRLTVL.

V and J are TRBV19 and TRBJ1-5; TRBD1 matches at 8 bases. The junction had 3 bases not matched to a gene; V was cut back by 5 bases and J by 6 bases. Germline loops: CDR1 LNHDA, CDR2 SQIVND (reference sequence). This CDR3 has 13 amino acids. The CDR3 DNA is TGTGCCAGTAGTCTCCAGGGGGCTCAGCCCCAGCATTTT. The encoded protein is CASSLQGAQPQHF.

This clone has only a few counts. V is TRBV4-3 and J is TRBJ2-7; no clear D. Germline values: CDR1 LGHNA, CDR2 YSLEER. The CDR3 sequence is 15 residues long. The V gene lost 0 bases and the J gene lost 4 bases, with 13 bases spanning the gap. The CDR3 loop is CASSQDDASDYEQYF. The DNA for the CDR3 is TGCGCCAGCAGCCAAGATGACGCGAGCGATTACGAGCAGTACTTC.

The table lists this clone with a count of one. The rearrangement joins TRBV5-1 to TRBJ2-7; D possibly corresponds to TRBD2 (7 bases). CDR3 length: 14 amino acids. Deletions cut 7 bases from V and 2 bases from J, with 16 bases between. The V gene's germline CDR1 is SGHRS and CDR2 YFSETQ. CDR3 bases: TGCGCCAGCGCCTTTGCGGGGGCCCCCTACGAGCAGTACTTC. Protein: CASAFAGAPYEQYF.

The rearrangement links TRBV6-1 to TRBJ2-5; 9 bases align to TRBD1. There are 14 residues in the CDR3. J was trimmed by 6 bases and V by 7 bases; bases with no gene match: 9. Germline V gene lookup returns CDR1 MNHNS and CDR2 SASEGT. Here the CDR3 reads CASNPGQGGQTQYF. The DNA of the CDR3 is TGTGCCAGCAACCCGGGACAGGGTGGGCAGACCCAGTACTTC.

This clone was detected only once. The chain uses TRBV7-2 and TRBJ2-7; 10 nucleotides align to TRBD2. CDR1 is SGHTA, CDR2 FQGNSA, per germline. The CDR3 covers 14 residues. Trimming took 0 bases from V and 5 from J; bases not matched to a gene: 1. CDR3 region: CASSLAAGGNEQYF. DNA for the CDR3: TGTGCCAGCAGCTTAGCAGCGGGAGGGAACGAGCAGTACTTC.

This clone was observed a handful of times. The gene calls are TRBV4-2 and TRBJ1-5; the D is unclear. Germline CDR1 reads LGHNA; CDR2 reads YNFKEQ. Trimming pared 2 bases from V and 7 bases from J, leaving 9 bases between. The CDR3 is 13 residues long. CDR3 protein: CASSQTDWQPQHF. The CDR3 bases are TGTGCCAGCAGCCAAACTGATTGGCAGCCCCAGCATTTT.

J is TRBJ2-3 and V is TRBV29-1; the D is unclear. The CDR3 sequence is 13 residues long. Germline V CDR1 and CDR2: SQVTM, ANQGSEA. Trimming left V 4 bases short and J 3 bases short, with 11 bases between. The CDR3 DNA follows: TGCAGCGTTGGGGCCCTTTCAACAGATACGCAGTATTTT. Protein product: CSVGALSTDTQYF.

This clone has a handful of counts. The chain carries TRBV4-1 and TRBJ2-5, with D possibly being TRBD2 (5 bases). V gave up 1 base and J gave up 2 bases, with 17 bases separating them. CDR1 is MGHRA, CDR2 YSYEKL, per germline. The CDR3 runs 17 residues. In DNA form, the CDR3 reads TGCGCCAGCAGCCAAGTCGCTCTTGGACTGACTCAAGAGACCCAGTACTTC. The encoded protein is CASSQVALGLTQETQYF.

The V call is TRBV14, the J call TRBJ2-3; tentative D call: TRBD2 (5 bases). V lost 1 base to trimming and J lost 6 bases, with 11 bases between them. CDR3 length: 14 residues. The germline gives CDR1 SGHDN, CDR2 FVKESK. CDR3 sequence reads: CASSQVGGWDTQYF. For the CDR3, the DNA is TGTGCCAGCAGCCAAGTAGGCGGGTGGGATACGCAGTATTTT.

The genes are TRBV10-1 and TRBJ1-3; D uncertain. V was cut by 3 bases and J by 0 bases, with 3 bases left in between. Germline V gene lookup returns CDR1 WNHNN and CDR2 SYGVQD (reference sequence). The CDR3 is 13 amino acids. The CDR3: CASSDNSGNTIYF. CDR3 nucleotide sequence: TGCGCCAGCAGTGACAACTCTGGAAACACCATATATTTT.

J is TRBJ1-1 and V is TRBV11-2; tentative D call: TRBD1 (5 bases). This CDR3 spans 14 amino acids. Germline loops: CDR1 SGHAT, CDR2 FQNNGV. Trimming stripped 1 base from V and 7 bases from J, with 13 bases between. CDR3 loop: CASSLGAGGCEAFF. CDR3 DNA sequence: TGTGCCAGCAGCTTAGGAGCGGGGGGATGTGAAGCTTTCTTT.

The V gene is TRBV9, the J gene TRBJ2-3; unclear D gene. CDR1 is SGDLS and CDR2 is YYNGEE in the germline V gene. The CDR3 is 12 amino acids. Trimming cost V 0 bases and J 4 bases, with 3 bases left between them. In DNA form, the CDR3 reads TGTGCCAGCAGCGTAGCTTCAGATACGCAGTATTTT. Protein sequence: CASSVASDTQYF.

The chain employs TRBV18 and TRBJ1-2, with 8 bases fitting TRBD1. Germline assignment: CDR1 KGHSH and CDR2 LQKENI. With 3 bases clipped from V and 8 bases from J, the junction kept 20 bases outside the gene matches. CDR3 length equals 18 residues. CDR3 residues: CASSPPIGQGRGISGYTF. In DNA form, the CDR3 reads TGTGCCAGCTCACCTCCGATTGGACAGGGAAGGGGCATATCCGGCTACACCTTC.

V gene TRBV6-5 combines with J gene TRBJ1-2; D not certain. The CDR3 is made up of 9 amino acids. Per germline, CDR1 MNHEY and CDR2 SVGAGI. The V end was cut by 8 bases, the J end by 8 bases, with 6 bases between. CDR3 loop: CASPQGYTF. The DNA of the CDR3 is TGTGCCAGCCCCCAGGGCTACACCTTC.

The rearrangement joins TRBV28 to TRBJ2-4; D not certain. This CDR3 is built from 16 residues. The V gene lost 4 bases and the J gene lost 0 bases, with 13 bases spanning the gap. Germline values: CDR1 MDHEN, CDR2 SYDVKM. CDR3 region: CASSSNSGGAKNIQYF. The CDR3 DNA reads TGTGCCAGCAGTTCCAACTCCGGTGGAGCCAAAAACATTCAGTACTTC.

The rearrangement links TRBV25-1 to TRBJ1-1; D gene unclear. The length of the CDR3 is 13 residues. In germline, CDR1 is MGHDK, CDR2 SYGVNS. The V gene lost 3 bases and the J gene lost 8 bases, with 13 bases spanning the gap. In DNA form, the CDR3 reads TGTGCCAGCAGTGATTTAGTGGGGAGAGAAGCTTTCTTT. Translation gives CASSDLVGREAFF. Looking up the rest from reference TRBV25-1 and TRBJ1-1 gives the full variable domain: EADIYQTPRYLVIGTGKKITLECSQTMGHDKMYWYQQDPGMELHLIHYSYGVNSTEKGDLSSESTVSRIRTEHFPLTLESARPSHTSQYLCASSDLVGREAFFGQGTRLTVV.

This chain connects TRBV11-1 to TRBJ2-6; TRBD1 is a possible D gene (6 bases). Germline CDR1 and CDR2: SGHAT and FQDESV (reference sequence). V lost 4 bases, J lost 2 bases, and 12 bases lay in between. The CDR3 loop spans 16 amino acids. CDR3 region: CASSSWGLAGANVLTF. Written as DNA, the CDR3 is TGTGCCAGCAGCTCGTGGGGGCTTGCTGGGGCCAACGTCCTGACTTTC.